Presented here are 30 T cell receptor beta chains from one specimen sequenced in a study of blood T cell repertoires in COVID-19. Sequenced by immunoSEQ multiplex PCR; TCRdb stores in-frame clones only, minus some. Among more than 85,000 clones listed, roughly 82% were seen once. The specimen was peripheral blood. These receptors came from a human donor in a cohort sampled during active COVID-19.

The count of this clone is one. The J gene is TRBJ1-2, the V gene TRBV18, with 7 bases that match TRBD1. Trimming at V came to 3 bases and at J to 8 bases, leaving 9 bases not matched to a gene. Germline values: CDR1 KGHSH, CDR2 LQKENI. CDR3 size: 14 residues. CDR3 sequence reads: CASSPQGGAEGYTF. In DNA, the CDR3 is TGTGCCAGCTCACCGCAGGGGGGCGCGGAAGGCTACACCTTC.

This chain links TRBV7-2 with TRBJ1-6; a weak D match, TRBD1 (5 bases). Germline CDR1 reads SGHTA; CDR2 reads FQGNSA. The V end was cut by 5 bases, the J end by 5 bases, with 16 bases between. This CDR3 comprises 16 residues. The chain's CDR3 is CASSPRQGLHNSPLHF. CDR3 coding DNA: TGTGCCAGCAGCCCTCGGCAGGGCTTGCATAATTCACCCCTCCACTTT.

The chain joins TRBV27 to TRBJ1-5; TRBD1 matches at 9 bases. Germline values: CDR1 MNHEY, CDR2 SMNVEV (reference sequence). With V trimmed by 4 bases and J by 3 bases, 7 bases remained unmatched. The CDR3 consists of 16 residues. This CDR3 reads CASSSRTGGPNQPQHF. DNA of the CDR3: TGTGCCAGCAGTTCTCGAACAGGGGGCCCCAATCAGCCCCAGCATTTT.

The chain combines TRBV7-9 with TRBJ1-2, with TRBD1 matching over 7 bases. The CDR3 runs 13 residues. Germline V CDR1 and CDR2: SEHNR, FQNEAQ (reference sequence). With V trimmed by 3 bases and J by 3 bases, 1 base remained unmatched. The CDR3 sequence: CASSLTGYYGYTF. The CDR3 region has the DNA TGTGCCAGCAGCTTGACAGGGTACTATGGCTACACCTTC. Full variable domain (remainder filled in from reference TRBV7-9 and TRBJ1-2): DTGVSQNPRHKITKRGQNVTFRCDPISEHNRLYWYRQTLGQGPEFLTYFQNEAQLEKSRLLSDRFSAERPKGSFSTLEIQRTEQGDSAMYLCASSLTGYYGYTFGSGTRLTVV.

The chain carries TRBV28 and TRBJ2-7; perhaps TRBD2 as D (5 bases). The germline V and J ends were trimmed by 10 bases and 1 base, with 11 bases remaining between them. Germline lookup yields CDR1 MDHEN and CDR2 SYDVKM. This CDR3 has 12 amino acids. CDR3 residues: CATWTHSYEQYF. The CDR3 region has the DNA TGTGCCACCTGGACTCATTCCTACGAGCAGTACTTC. Filled out from reference TRBV28 and TRBJ2-7, the complete variable domain reads DVKVTQSSRYLVKRTGEKVFLECVQDMDHENMFWYRQDPGLGLRLIYFSYDVKMKEKGDIPEGYSVSREKKERFSLILESASTNQTSMYLCATWTHSYEQYFGPGTRLTVT.

The gene calls are TRBV5-1 and TRBJ2-1; D is unresolved. V was shortened by 0 bases and J by 10 bases, with 14 bases between the two germline ends. Germline V gene lookup returns CDR1 SGHRS and CDR2 YFSETQ. The CDR3 contains 14 residues. CDR3 sequence reads: CASSLDLAQREQFF. The CDR3 DNA reads as TGCGCCAGCAGCTTGGATCTCGCTCAGAGGGAGCAGTTCTTC.

This clone was seen only once. This rearrangement joins TRBV6-2 or TRBV6-3 to TRBJ2-6; D tentatively fits TRBD1 or TRBD2 (5 bases each). The CDR3 sequence is 15 residues long. From germline, CDR1 is MNHEY and CDR2 SVGEGT. With 6 bases removed from V and 4 bases from J, the gap between germline ends came to 13 bases. CDR3 DNA: TGTGCCAGCAGCCCGGGGCGGTTCGGGGCCAACGTCCTGACTTTC. Translated, it gives CASSPGRFGANVLTF.

The rearrangement uses TRBV9 and TRBJ1-1; D not certain. V shed 4 bases and J shed 4 bases, with 20 bases lying between them. Germline V gives CDR1 SGDLS, CDR2 YYNGEE. This CDR3 comprises 16 residues. CDR3 amino acids: CASSPRSNRKSTEAFF. In nucleotides, the CDR3 is TGTGCCAGCAGCCCGAGAAGTAATCGTAAGAGCACTGAAGCTTTCTTT.

The V call is TRBV29-1, the J call TRBJ2-7; 8 bases fit TRBD1. This CDR3 comprises 15 residues. V lost 6 bases, J lost 9 bases, and 19 bases stayed unmatched. The V gene's germline CDR1 is SQVTM and CDR2 ANQGSEA. CDR3 amino acids: CSVLQWDRTMMLQYF. DNA of the CDR3: TGCAGCGTACTACAATGGGACAGGACTATGATGTTGCAGTACTTC.

This clone has a single count. The genes are TRBV6-5 and TRBJ2-1, with D unresolved. The CDR3 runs 11 residues. In germline, CDR1 is MNHEY, CDR2 SVGAGI. Trimming shortened V by 7 bases and J by 6 bases, and 7 bases separated the two germline ends. DNA of the CDR3: TGTGCCAGCACCTTATCCAATGAGCAGTTCTTC. This gives the protein CASTLSNEQFF.

This clone was seen just once. This chain connects TRBV24-1 to TRBJ2-1; D possibly corresponds to TRBD1 (5 bases). CDR3 length: 17 amino acids. Trimming removed 3 bases from V and 9 bases from J, with 23 bases in between. The V gene's germline CDR1 is KGHDR and CDR2 SFDVKD. CDR3 in amino acids: CATSDPGQDGGLGEQFF. The CDR3 bases are TGTGCCACCAGTGATCCTGGACAAGACGGCGGATTGGGTGAGCAGTTCTTC.

The V and J genes are TRBV7-3 and TRBJ2-2; weak D call: TRBD2 (6 bases). The CDR3 has 14 residues. Germline V gives CDR1 SGHTA, CDR2 FQGTGA. V was pared by 6 bases and J by 3 bases, with 11 bases between. CDR3 loop: CASRWRGDTGELFF. The CDR3 nucleotides read TGTGCCAGCAGATGGCGGGGAGACACCGGGGAGCTGTTTTTT.

This sequence joins TRBV2 and TRBJ1-5; no clear D gene. In germline, CDR1 is SNHLY, CDR2 FYNNEI. Trimming pared 6 bases from V and 4 bases from J, leaving 13 bases between. CDR3 length: 14 amino acids. The CDR3 here is CASRTGMSNQPQHF. For the CDR3, the DNA is TGTGCCAGCAGAACCGGGATGAGTAATCAGCCCCAGCATTTT.

This clone has more than one count but fewer than ten. The V gene is TRBV5-4, the J gene TRBJ2-7, with 7 bases fitting TRBD1. CDR1 and CDR2 (germline): SGHNT, YYREEE (reference sequence). The CDR3 loop spans 14 amino acids. The junction had 7 bases not matched to a gene; V was cut back by 0 bases and J by 7 bases. CDR3 bases: TGTGCCAGCAGCTTGGGATTCGCAGGGGGAGAGCAGTACTTC. Protein: CASSLGFAGGEQYF. The entire variable domain, with the rest obtained from reference TRBV5-4 and TRBJ2-7, is as follows: ETGVTQSPTHLIKTRGQQVTLRCSSQSGHNTVSWYQQALGQGPQFIFQYYREEENGRGNFPPRFSGLQFPNYSSELNVNALELDDSALYLCASSLGFAGGEQYFGPGTRLTVT.

V is TRBV5-1 and J is TRBJ2-7; D unclear. Trimming left V 6 bases short and J 2 bases short, with 15 bases between. CDR1 and CDR2 (germline): SGHRS, YFSETQ. The CDR3 is 14 residues long. The chain's CDR3 is CASTPGISTYEQYF. DNA of the CDR3: TGCGCCAGCACCCCCGGTATTTCCACCTACGAGCAGTACTTC.

The V and J genes are TRBV15 and TRBJ1-2; D is perhaps TRBD1 (5 bases). Trimming took off 0 bases at V and 4 bases at J, with 12 bases between the two ends. Germline values: CDR1 LNHNV, CDR2 YYDKDF (reference sequence). The CDR3 runs to 15 residues. In DNA, the CDR3 is TGTGCCACCAGCAGAGATGGGGCCACCACCTATGGCTACACCTTC. Its protein is CATSRDGATTYGYTF. Full variable domain (remainder filled in from reference TRBV15 and TRBJ1-2): DAMVIQNPRYQVTQFGKPVTLSCSQTLNHNVMYWYQQKSSQAPKLLFHYYDKDFNNEADTPDNFQSRRPNTSFCFLDIRSPGLGDTAMYLCATSRDGATTYGYTFGSGTRLTVV.

The chain recombines TRBV7-9 with TRBJ1-6, with 11 bases lining up with TRBD1. The CDR3 is 15 residues long. Germline-derived CDR1 and CDR2 are SEHNR and FQNEAQ (reference sequence). With 4 bases clipped from V and 14 bases from J, the junction kept 10 bases outside the gene matches. CDR3 sequence (DNA): TGTGCCAGCAGCTCCAAGGGACAGGGGGAACCAGCCCTCCACTTT. It specifies CASSSKGQGEPALHF.

This chain connects TRBV12-3 or TRBV12-4 to TRBJ1-2; D call uncertain. This CDR3 spans 13 amino acids. The germline V and J ends were trimmed by 5 bases and 2 bases, with 9 bases remaining between them. CDR3 loop: CASSGLLNYGYTF. As DNA, the CDR3 is TGTGCCAGCAGTGGACTGTTAAACTATGGCTACACCTTC.

V and J are TRBV6-5 and TRBJ1-2; 7 bases map to TRBD1. The germline V gene encodes CDR1 MNHEY and CDR2 SVGAGI. V dropped 6 bases and J dropped 8; count of bases not matched to a gene: 9. The CDR3 totals 13 residues. CDR3 nucleotides: TGTGCCAGCAGCCGGACAGGTGCAATGGGCTACACCTTC. Residues: CASSRTGAMGYTF.

This chain links TRBV4-3 with TRBJ1-2; TRBD1 matches at 9 bases. Germline CDR1 LGHNA, CDR2 YSLEER. V gave up 0 bases and J gave up 3 bases; unmatched junction bases: 2. CDR3 length: 15 residues. The chain's CDR3 is CASSQEDRGHYGYTF. In DNA, the CDR3 is TGCGCCAGCAGCCAAGAGGACAGGGGTCACTATGGCTACACCTTC.

The gene calls are TRBV24-1 and TRBJ1-1; D may be TRBD1 (6 bases). V shed 3 bases and J shed 4 bases, with 17 bases lying between them. The V gene's germline CDR1 is KGHDR and CDR2 SFDVKD. The CDR3 loop spans 16 amino acids. The CDR3 loop reads CATSDGGGPGGTEAFF. The CDR3 nucleotides read TGTGCCACCAGTGATGGCGGGGGCCCTGGCGGCACTGAAGCTTTCTTT.

The rearrangement uses TRBV11-1 and TRBJ1-6; 7 bases map to TRBD1. The CDR3 is 16 amino acids. Germline V gives CDR1 SGHAT, CDR2 FQDESV (reference sequence). The ends lost 5 bases at V and 4 bases at J; junction bases unmatched: 8. The DNA for the CDR3 is TGTGCCAGCAGCCGAACAGGGGAGCGATATAATTCACCCCTCCACTTT. It codes for CASSRTGERYNSPLHF.

The chain couples TRBV4-3 to TRBJ2-3; maybe TRBD1 (6 bases). V gave up 3 bases and J gave up 7 bases, with 17 bases separating them. The CDR3 is 15 residues long. Germline-derived CDR1 and CDR2 are LGHNA and YSLEER. The CDR3 DNA follows: TGCGCCAGCAGCCAGGAAAGACAGGTCATGCATACGCAGTATTTT. Translation: CASSQERQVMHTQYF.

This chain uses TRBV5-8 with TRBJ2-3, with D maybe TRBD2 (5 bases). The CDR3 is 15 amino acids. Germline CDR1 and CDR2: SGHTS and YDEGEE. Trimming took 0 bases from V and 0 from J, leaving 8 bases between them. The CDR3 loop reads CASSLGAGSTDTQYF. The CDR3 nucleotides read TGTGCCAGCAGCTTGGGGGCGGGTAGCACAGATACGCAGTATTTT.

This chain's CDR3 is CAISVGQMNTEAFF. The CDR3 nucleotides read TGTGCCATCAGTGTGGGACAGATGAACACTGAAGCTTTCTTT. The chain links TRBV10-3 to TRBJ1-1; 7 bases align to TRBD1. V was pared by 4 bases and J by 0 bases, with 2 bases of the junction left unmatched. Per germline, CDR1 ENHRY and CDR2 SYGVKD. The CDR3 spans 14 residues.

The chain is built from TRBV11-2 and TRBJ1-1, with D perhaps TRBD1 (6 bases). V gave up 5 bases and J gave up 1 base, with 8 bases separating them. Germline V gene data show CDR1 as SGHAT and CDR2 as FQNNGV. CDR3 length: 13 residues. The CDR3 spells CASSRGQNTEAFF. Here the CDR3 DNA reads TGTGCCAGCAGCCGGGGACAGAACACTGAAGCTTTCTTT.

The rearrangement links TRBV18 to TRBJ2-7; D gene unclear. Germline-derived CDR1 and CDR2 are KGHSH and LQKENI. V dropped 3 bases and J dropped 6 bases, with 6 bases sitting between them. The CDR3 contains 11 residues. Here the CDR3 reads CASSPQAEQYF. The CDR3 DNA is TGTGCCAGCTCACCCCAAGCCGAGCAGTACTTC.

This clone turned up a few times. The chain links TRBV21-1 to TRBJ2-3; the DNA was not used to check the table's D call, TRBD2. TRBV21-1 is designated a pseudogene. The CDR3 has 18 residues. The CDR3 protein is CASTHLLRGGLATDTQYF. The CDR3 nucleotides read TGTGCCAGCACCCACCTATTGCGAGGCGGCCTAGCGACAGATACGCAGTATTTT.

This chain connects TRBV18 to TRBJ1-4; no clear D gene. Trimming pared 6 bases from V and 1 base from J, leaving 6 bases between. Per the germline V gene, CDR1 is KGHSH and CDR2 is LQKENI. This CDR3 is 13 amino acids long. The CDR3 DNA is TGTGCCAGCTCGGCGGGAACTAATGAAAAACTGTTTTTT. Translation gives CASSAGTNEKLFF.

The V and J genes are TRBV4-1 and TRBJ2-5, with TRBD2 matching over 10 bases. CDR1 and CDR2 from the germline V gene are MGHRA and YSYEKL. The CDR3 contains 17 residues. Trimming removed 1 base from V and 1 base from J; junction bases left unmatched: 6. The CDR3 DNA sequence: TGCGCCAGCAGCCAAGTGGGGGTAGCGGGGGGCCAAGAGACCCAGTACTTC. Amino acids: CASSQVGVAGGQETQYF.